This T cell receptor beta chain was recovered during a study of blood T cell repertoires in COVID-19. On the study more broadly: Samples taken during acute and convalescent COVID-19 were collected in the United States, Italy and Spain.

The V end was cut by 1 base, the J end by 3 bases, with 12 bases between. In germline, CDR1 is MGHRA, CDR2 YSYEKL. This CDR3 has 15 amino acids. The authors' processing: The authors estimated nucleated cell counts from reference gene primer amplification. This table comes from immunoSEQ multiplex PCR, and its TCRdb copy is limited to in-frame clones, with some not included. V and J calls and clone size are those listed in that table; D and trimming were worked out from the DNA. The sample includes some 350,000 clones, around 86% of them seen just once. The receptor's source is a woman between 50 and 59 years old with COVID-19, enrolled during active disease. Specimen: peripheral blood. The genes are TRBV4-1 and TRBJ1-1; D is unresolved. The CDR3, as DNA: TGCGCCAGCAGCCAAGCCCCCGGAGCGGACACTGAAGCTTTCTTT. It translates to CASSQAPGADTEAFF.